This T cell receptor beta chain was documented in a study of human T cells and chemical hapten exposure. Study as a whole: While the approximately 22-week study was under way, patients received diphenylcyclopropenone on the scalp every week. General study findings and limits: Donors had alopecia, so their immune response may differ from healthy people's.

Noted time point: patch test 3, about 24 weeks after DPC sensitization. Treatment described: therapeutic diphenylcyclopropenone sensitization with weekly scalp DPC. MiXCR, applied by TCRdb to the RACE reads, yields one record per CDR3 protein. This repertoire shows more than 150,000 distinct CDR3 sequences, approximately 24% found once; its top ten account for roughly 2.3%. This clonotype appeared many times. Its antigen is still unknown. The V end lost 1 base, the J end lost 3 bases, and 15 bases lay between the germline ends. Germline V lookup: CDR1 LGHDT, CDR2 YNNKEL (reference sequence). This CDR3 has 16 residues.

This rearrangement joins TRBV3-1 to TRBJ1-1; D gene unclear. The sample here was whole blood, taken in connection with sensitization to the hapten diphenylcyclopropenone (DPC). This TCR was recovered from a woman aged 40 to 49 with alopecia areata. Some clones in this sample may be carry-over from other donors' samples. CDR3 nucleotide sequence: TGTGCCAGCAGCCAAGCACTGGTTGAATTGGACACTGAAGCTTTCTTT. Translating gives CASSQALVELDTEAFF. Supplemented by reference TRBV3-1 and TRBJ1-1, the full variable domain reads DTAVSQTPKYLVTQMGNDKSIKCEQNLGHDTMYWYKQDSKKFLKIMFSYNNKELIINETVPNRFSPKSPDKAHLNLHINSLELGDSAVYFCASSQALVELDTEAFFGQGTRLTVV.